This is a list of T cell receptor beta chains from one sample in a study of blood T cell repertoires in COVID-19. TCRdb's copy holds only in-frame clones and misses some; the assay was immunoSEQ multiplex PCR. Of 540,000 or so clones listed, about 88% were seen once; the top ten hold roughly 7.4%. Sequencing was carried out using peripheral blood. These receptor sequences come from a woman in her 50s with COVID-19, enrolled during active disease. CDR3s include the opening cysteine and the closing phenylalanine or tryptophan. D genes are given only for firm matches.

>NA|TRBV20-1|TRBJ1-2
CSALTVGYTF
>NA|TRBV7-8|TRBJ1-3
CASSSTESSGNTIYF
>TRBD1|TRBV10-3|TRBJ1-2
CAVGQGPDYGYTF
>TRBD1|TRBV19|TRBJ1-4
CASGDSRGEKLFF
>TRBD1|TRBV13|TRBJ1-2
CASSPQGAWDGYTF
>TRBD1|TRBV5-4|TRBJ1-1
CASSLETGVTTEAFF
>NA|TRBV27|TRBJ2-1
CASRDTGINEQFF
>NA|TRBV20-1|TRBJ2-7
CSGGHSYEQYF
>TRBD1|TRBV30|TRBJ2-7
CAWQGDRGFREEQYF
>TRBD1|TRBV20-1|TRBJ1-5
CSASTRQGPNQPQHF
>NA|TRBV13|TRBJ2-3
CASTRLVTDTQYF
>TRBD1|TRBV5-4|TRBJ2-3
CASSLGQGAADTQYF
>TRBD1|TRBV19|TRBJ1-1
CASSIPPDRELLNTEAFF
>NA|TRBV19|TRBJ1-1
CASSIPTATEAFF
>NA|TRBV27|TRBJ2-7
CASSPDQLPGGDGNDYEQYF
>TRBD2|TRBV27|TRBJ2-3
CASSLSLAGGLRDTQYF
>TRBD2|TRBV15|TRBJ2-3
CATSRAGGGLYTDTQYF
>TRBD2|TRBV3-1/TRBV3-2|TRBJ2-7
CASSQGSGDQYF
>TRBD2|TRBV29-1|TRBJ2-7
CSVEVALTSGGPAGEQYF
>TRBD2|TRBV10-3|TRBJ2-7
CAIGERGGSYEQYF
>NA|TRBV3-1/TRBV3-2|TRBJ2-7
CASSQDRAPTREQYF
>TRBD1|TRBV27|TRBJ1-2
CASRNPTGGDYGYTF
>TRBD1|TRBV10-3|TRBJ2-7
CAISDRGGQSYEQYF
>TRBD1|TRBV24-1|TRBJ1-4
CATSDSGTGNEKLFF
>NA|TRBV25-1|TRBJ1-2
CASSGTWGRGSNYGYTF
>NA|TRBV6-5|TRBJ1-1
CASSRGQTTEAFF
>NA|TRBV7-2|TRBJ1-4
CASSLSGEKLFF
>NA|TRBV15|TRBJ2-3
CATSRRGFPSTDTQYF
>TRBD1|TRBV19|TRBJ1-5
CASSHRGENQPQHF
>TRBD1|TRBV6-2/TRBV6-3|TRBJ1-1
CASSTDRGNTEAFF
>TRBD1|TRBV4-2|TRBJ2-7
CASSPRQGSWYEQYF
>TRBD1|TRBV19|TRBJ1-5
CASSISTGAYQGQPQHF
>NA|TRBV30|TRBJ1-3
CAWSVGTSSGNTIYF
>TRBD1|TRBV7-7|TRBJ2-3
CASSPGTVSTDTQYF
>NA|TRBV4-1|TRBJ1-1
CASSQDSEVGTEAFF
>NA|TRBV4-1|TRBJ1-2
CASSQDPSINYGYTF
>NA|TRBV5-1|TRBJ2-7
CASSLYPEGHYEQYF
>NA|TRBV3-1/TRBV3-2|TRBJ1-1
CASSHLTRDTEAFF
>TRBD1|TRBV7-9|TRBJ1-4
CASSPGTGGTNEKLFF
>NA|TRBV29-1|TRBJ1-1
CSVDPDSNTEAFF
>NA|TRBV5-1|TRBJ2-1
CASSLVERILYNEQFF
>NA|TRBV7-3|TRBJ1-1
CASSSRVPGTEAFF
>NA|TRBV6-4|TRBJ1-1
CASSDKGGTEAFF
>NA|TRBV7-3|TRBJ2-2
CASSLTEIGGTGELFF
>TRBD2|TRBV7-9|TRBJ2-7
CASSYGGDPYEQYF
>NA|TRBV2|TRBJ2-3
CASSGVEVTSTDTQYF
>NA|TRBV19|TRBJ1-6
CASSPDTSDNSPLHF